The present T cell receptor beta chain was sequenced within a study of blood T cell repertoires in COVID-19. At the level of the study: The origin of the acute and convalescent COVID-19 samples was the United States, Italy and Spain. The cDNA or gDNA used as material had been derived from T cells, B-cell-depleted T cells, or PBMCs.

Germline values: CDR1 SGHRS, CDR2 YFSETQ. The CDR3 is made up of 17 amino acids. V trimming: 2 bases; J trimming: 3 bases; junction bases outside the gene matches: 5. Authors' analysis steps: Researchers report that nucleated cell counts were estimated from reference gene primer amplification. Clones were read by immunoSEQ multiplex PCR, and TCRdb kept only the in-frame ones, dropping some. The DNA was the basis for D and trimming; V, J and clone size are from that table. The sample holds approximately 250,000 clones; approximately 80% are singletons and the top ten take around 2.4%. The rearrangement uses TRBV5-1 and TRBJ2-3; 14 positions agree with TRBD2. The receptor was derived from a man aged 40-49 years who had recovered from COVID-19. Sequenced material: peripheral blood. CDR3 residues: CASSLPTSGGVTDTQYF. The CDR3 DNA follows: TGCGCCAGCAGCTTACCGACTAGCGGGGGGGTAACAGATACGCAGTATTTT. Supplemented by reference TRBV5-1 and TRBJ2-3, the full variable domain reads KAGVTQTPRYLIKTRGQQVTLSCSPISGHRSVSWYQQTPGQGLQFLFEYFSETQRNKGNFPGRFSGRQFSNSRSEMNVSTLELGDSALYLCASSLPTSGGVTDTQYFGPGTRLTVL.